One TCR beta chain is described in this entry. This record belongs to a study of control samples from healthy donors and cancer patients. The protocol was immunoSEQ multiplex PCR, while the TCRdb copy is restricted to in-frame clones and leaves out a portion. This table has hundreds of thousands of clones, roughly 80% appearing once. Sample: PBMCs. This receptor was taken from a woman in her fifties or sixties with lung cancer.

CDR3 coding DNA: TGTGCCAGCAGTTTTGGACTAGCGGGAGTGTACAATGAGCAGTTCTTC. Amino acids: CASSFGLAGVYNEQFF. The rearrangement uses TRBV28 and TRBJ2-1, with TRBD2 identical over 13 bases. CDR3 size: 16 residues. Germline V CDR1 and CDR2: MDHEN, SYDVKM. V lost 3 bases to trimming and J lost 4 bases; unmatched junction nucleotides: 3.